The 3 T cell receptor beta chains reported below all come from one sample, sequenced in a study of blood T cell repertoires in COVID-19. The method was immunoSEQ multiplex PCR; TCRdb's version includes in-frame clones alone and lacks a portion of them. The sample consists of about 200,000 clones, 80% to 90% of them appearing once. The sample taken for sequencing was peripheral blood. The receptors originated from a man older than 75 with acute or convalescent COVID-19.

In its sample, this clone was seen a few times. The rearrangement uses TRBV27 and TRBJ1-6; possible D gene TRBD1, 6 bases. This CDR3 contains 14 residues. Trimming pared 4 bases from V and 7 bases from J, leaving 11 bases between. Germline CDR1 and CDR2: MNHEY and SMNVEV (reference sequence). The DNA of the CDR3 is TGTGCCAGCAGTTCCCGGGGGGGCAATTCACCCCTCCACTTT. Encoded protein: CASSSRGGNSPLHF.

The chain joins TRBV28 to TRBJ2-6, with no clear D. The germline CDR1 and CDR2 sequences are MDHEN and SYDVKM. V was pared by 6 bases and J by 0 bases, with 3 bases between. The CDR3 is 13 residues long. In nucleotides, the CDR3 is TGTGCCAGCAGGGCCTCTGGGGCCAACGTCCTGACTTTC. It codes for CASRASGANVLTF.

The genes are TRBV15 and TRBJ2-2; 7 bases agree with TRBD2. Germline trimming cut 0 bases from V and 6 bases from J; bases unmatched to any gene: 1. There are 14 residues in the CDR3. Germline values: CDR1 LNHNV, CDR2 YYDKDF (reference sequence). CDR3 in DNA: TGTGCCACCAGCAGAGATCTAGCGGCCGGGGAGCTGTTTTTT. Protein: CATSRDLAAGELFF.